This T cell receptor beta chain appears in the sequencing data of a study of regulatory T cells in long-lasting Graves disease (dated by TCRdb to the early 2020s). Notes on the research overall: Antithyroid drugs had been taken for less than 3 months by newly diagnosed Graves' disease patients. Patients with persistent Graves' disease were compared with patients with newly diagnosed Graves' disease using TCR sequencing and RNA sequencing of peripheral blood. The study was conducted in China and was registered as a clinical trial. A total of 33 samples were covered by TCR sequencing, comprising around 13 persistent and around 20 newly diagnosed Graves' disease patients.

This clonotype was recorded a few times. The antigen it binds to is not known. Base qualities are not recorded, but no much larger clone differs from it by a single base. Results the study describes overall, beyond this receptor: Only peripheral blood was studied, because thyroid tissue, the primary lesion, was inaccessible. Sequencing and analysis were limited to the TCR beta chain. Lower TCR Shannon entropy and fewer highly expanded clones were observed in persistent Graves' disease patients than in newly diagnosed patients, which suggested clonal expansion. Preferential use of TRBV28, TRBJ1-2 and TRBJ2-5 was observed in persistent disease, whereas TRBV20-1 and TRBJ2-1 were favored in newly diagnosed disease. The authors noted that the small sample size was a limitation that may lower accuracy. Persistent patients shared more public clonotypes among themselves (around 2,500) than newly diagnosed patients did (nearly 1,000).

There are 14 amino acids in the CDR3, from cysteine to phenylalanine inclusive. The entry retains the CDR3 DNA only, 42 bases that are in frame from base 1. The germline V gene (reference sequence) yields DFQATT for CDR1 and SNEGSKA for CDR2. Deletion took 5 bases off V and 2 bases off J, with a span of 15 bases between the germline ends. Libraries were constructed by multiplex PCR. The run used an Illumina HiSeq 4000. TCR beta libraries were built with iRepertoire HTBI primers and Arm-PCR amplification of CDR3 regions. Before sequencing, the PCR products underwent gel purification. As for how the authors treated the data: Gene usage analysis of CDR3 amino acid clonotypes relied on the roughly 64 TRBV and about 15 TRBJ segments identified across samples. COPE and FqMerger were used to merge the filtered high-quality paired reads into contigs. BLAST was used to align contigs to the IMGT TRBV, TRBD and TRBJ reference genes, and CDR3 was defined following IMGT. Any clonotype with a frequency above 0.1% was counted as a highly expanded clone. Repertoire diversity was measured by Shannon entropy, and V-J evenness by the Gini coefficient. A clonotype was considered public if more than one individual shared it. The public sequencing data were trimmed at Q25 with fastp and processed into clonotypes with MiXCR by TCRdb, which kept only in-frame beta chains. A single entry per CDR3 protein holds the most common genes and DNA from its merged rows. These V and J calls are TCRdb output, not the study's own analysis. This sample holds 440,000 or so distinct CDR3 sequences; 16% were observed only once. The ten largest clones capture roughly 10% of the sample.

In light of the paper, this sample's time point label describes: newly diagnosed GD, antithyroid drugs for less than 3 months. For both TCR sequencing and RNA sequencing, RNA was extracted from PBMCs in TRIzol. Graves' disease was diagnosed according to American Thyroid Association guidelines. Recruitment of patients was carried out at an endocrinology department in Xi'an, China. Each patient gave approximately 10 milliliters of peripheral blood, collected in an EDTA anticoagulant tube. Ficoll Paque Plus density gradient separation was used to isolate PBMCs, and no additional T cell sorting was done. An Agilent 2100 Bioanalyzer and agarose gel were used to check RNA quality, while a NanoDrop 2000 measured RNA concentration. These data were also reused for a study on T cells in Graves' hyperthyroidism and ophthalmopathy. Looking at the second paper: A patient counted as having stable Graves' hyperthyroidism if no progression to ophthalmopathy occurred over 18 months of follow-up. Hyperthyroidism patients were newly diagnosed, had a disease duration of under 2 months, and were aged 18 to 65 years. Patients with uncontrolled infections, other autoimmune diseases, pregnancy or lactation were excluded. Diagnoses were established on the basis of clinical symptoms, serum thyroxine and TRAb, thyroid ultrasound, and orbital computed tomography. A first-round RT-PCR of the TCR CDR3 used the HTBI primer set with the Qiagen OneStep RT-PCR kit. Blood samples also contained most of the expanded thyroid clonotypes (frequency above 0.001), which suggests that blood repertoires may reflect thyroid immune responses. In cross-validation, a model built on a 13 V-J signature told ophthalmopathy apart from stable hyperthyroidism with approximately 90% sensitivity and around 84% specificity, and in testing the same model reached 80%/75%. In validation, progression to ophthalmopathy was predicted by the model with 65% to 71% sensitivity and roughly 76% specificity, a median of roughly 6 months before onset. To identify TCR V-J signatures that set the groups apart, the researchers used a discovery cohort of 100 patients, made up of around 40 with Graves' ophthalmopathy and 57 with stable Graves' hyperthyroidism. Prospective prediction of ophthalmopathy was tested in an independent validation cohort of fewer than 20 hyperthyroidism patients and 17 patients who later progressed to ophthalmopathy. For training and testing, the 100 patients in the discovery cohort were randomly divided in a 7:3 ratio. The study also compared thyroid tissue and blood T-cell repertoires from several Graves' hyperthyroidism patients. After blood sampling, hyperthyroidism patients were treated with methimazole at a starting dose of 30 mg daily, and ophthalmopathy patients were treated with high-dose intravenous methylprednisolone. Libraries were constructed in a second round of multiplex PCR, after which size selection and purification were performed. The libraries were sequenced on an Illumina HiSeq2000 using paired-end 100 bp reads. Raw data were processed with SOAPnuke, discarding reads with adapters, uncalled bases, mean Phred below 15, or no exact constant-primer or identifier match. High-quality paired reads were merged with COPE v1.2.5, and unique nucleotide sequences were defined as clonotypes. Clonotypes were aligned to IMGT TRBV, TRBD and TRBJ reference segments using MiTCR v1.1. Analysis was restricted to V-J combinations with a frequency above 0.0001, which covered roughly 99% of repertoires. The TCS score was defined as the ratio of F50 (clonal expansion) to E x V (chaos), calculated using BLOSUM62-based TCRdist between CDR3 peptides within each V-J. Welch's t-statistics and random forest reduced roughly 500 V-J features to 13, which were used in a naive Bayes classifier (R e1071). No statistical method was used to set the sample size in advance, and investigators knew the group allocation. TCR Vbeta CDR3 sequencing of 130 to 150 peripheral blood samples (over 40 ophthalmopathy, 75 or so hyperthyroidism and roughly 17 progressor patients) is reported in the paper.

The material was peripheral blood mononuclear cells (PBMCs), obtained at new diagnosis, from a patient treated with antithyroid drugs. Recombination linked TRBV20-1 to TRBJ1-2; the D gene is perhaps TRBD1, from 5 matching bases. The clonotype originates from a woman in her thirties with Graves disease. Donor details come from another sample of the same person, matched by shared clones. Here the CDR3 is given as CSAEGIRGNYGYTF. The nucleotides are TGCAGTGCTGAGGGGATTAGAGGGAACTATGGCTACACCTTC.